The 10 T cell receptor beta chains below come from one sample, sequenced in a study of T cells in Graves' hyperthyroidism and ophthalmopathy. RNA transcripts were the template for amplifying TCR beta CDR3 regions. The TCR CDR3 was amplified in a first-round RT-PCR using the HTBI primer set. MiXCR was run by TCRdb on the multiplex PCR reads, yielding one entry per CDR3 protein. The table includes hundreds of thousands of distinct CDR3 sequences, 15% to 20% detected once. Sequenced input: blood. The origin of the receptors is a man between 40 and 49 years old with Graves' ophthalmopathy.

There are a few counts of this clonotype. This sequence joins TRBV2 and TRBJ2-5, with TRBD2 matching over 10 bases. The trim removed 5 bases at V and 1 base at J, leaving 7 bases unmatched. CDR3 length equals 16 residues. Germline V gene sequence: CDR1 SNHLY, CDR2 FYNNEI. As DNA, the CDR3 is TGTGCCAGCAGTCCTCGGACTAGCGGTTCCCAAGAGACCCAGTACTTC. Amino acids: CASSPRTSGSQETQYF.

V is TRBV18 and J is TRBJ2-3, with TRBD2 matching 9 bases. The V segment lost 1 base and the J segment 0 bases; nucleotides outside the gene matches: 11. Germline lookup yields CDR1 KGHSH and CDR2 LQKENI. The CDR3 is 19 residues long. The CDR3 sequence: CASSPLRLAAYTSTDTQYF. The CDR3, as DNA: TGTGCCAGCTCACCACTGAGACTAGCGGCTTATACTAGCACAGATACGCAGTATTTT.

The table lists this clonotype with many counts. The chain's CDR3 is CASSGTGNPYEQYF. The CDR3 coding sequence is TGTGCCAGCAGTGGTACAGGGAATCCGTACGAGCAGTACTTC. The rearrangement links TRBV2 to TRBJ2-7, with D possibly matching TRBD1 (6 bases). V dropped 4 bases and J dropped 4 bases, with 14 bases sitting between them. The CDR3 loop spans 14 amino acids. Per the germline V gene, CDR1 is SNHLY and CDR2 is FYNNEI.

The genes are TRBV10-3 and TRBJ2-1; tentative D call: TRBD1 (6 bases). Germline V lookup: CDR1 ENHRY, CDR2 SYGVKD. CDR3 length: 15 amino acids. V shed 0 bases and J shed 5 bases, with 11 bases lying between them. This CDR3 is CAISESQGKNNEQFF. The CDR3 DNA reads as TGTGCCATCAGTGAGTCACAGGGAAAGAACAATGAGCAGTTCTTC.

V and J are TRBV5-4 and TRBJ2-5, with a tentative D call TRBD2 (5 bases). V lost 0 bases to trimming and J lost 2 bases, with 8 bases between them. Germline lookup yields CDR1 SGHNT and CDR2 YYREEE (reference sequence). CDR3 length equals 14 residues. Written as DNA, the CDR3 is TGTGCCAGCAGCTTGGGGGAGAGACAAGAGACCCAGTACTTC. Its protein product is CASSLGERQETQYF.

The rearrangement uses TRBV20-1 and TRBJ1-2; no clear D. The CDR3 is 14 residues long. Germline CDR1 DFQATT, CDR2 SNEGSKA (reference sequence). The V end lost 6 bases, the J end lost 0 bases, and 14 bases lay between the germline ends. For the CDR3, the DNA is TGCAGTGCCCTGGAGGTGTCTACTAACTATGGCTACACCTTC. This codes for CSALEVSTNYGYTF.

This clonotype showed up just a few times. At one end the junction does not follow the germline gene, possibly because of a read error. This chain joins TRBV11-2 and TRBJ1-1; TRBD1 matches 8 bases. The CDR3 runs to 15 residues. Germline assignment: CDR1 SGHAT and CDR2 FQNNGV. CDR3 in DNA: TGTGCCAGCAGCCTAGACAGGGGAGGTGGAACTGAAGCTTTCTTT. Its translation: CASSLDRGGGTEAFF.

This sequence joins TRBV20-1 and TRBJ2-1, with D possibly being TRBD2 (6 bases). Trimming removed 5 bases at V and 7 bases at J, with 9 bases between. Germline V gene sequence: CDR1 DFQATT, CDR2 SNEGSKA (reference sequence). This CDR3 is built from 11 residues. Here the CDR3 reads CSAGDWNEQFF. The CDR3, as DNA: TGCAGTGCTGGGGACTGGAATGAGCAGTTCTTC.

In this sample, this clonotype turned up many times. This chain links TRBV11-2 with TRBJ2-1; possible D gene TRBD2, 6 bases. Germline assignment: CDR1 SGHAT and CDR2 FQNNGV. The CDR3 has 16 amino acids. Trimming shortened V by 5 bases and J by 6 bases, and 20 bases separated the two germline ends. The CDR3 sequence: CASSKALGGWGNEQFF. CDR3 bases: TGTGCCAGCAGCAAGGCCCTGGGGGGATGGGGCAATGAGCAGTTCTTC. The full variable domain, rest sourced from reference TRBV11-2 and TRBJ2-1, is EAGVAQSPRYKIIEKRQSVAFWCNPISGHATLYWYQQILGQGPKLLIQFQNNGVVDDSQLPKDRFSAERLKGVDSTLKIQPAKLEDSAVYLCASSKALGGWGNEQFFGPGTRLTVL.

This clonotype appeared a few times. The V call is TRBV9, the J call TRBJ2-1; tentative D call: TRBD1 (5 bases). V was cut by 4 bases and J by 4 bases, with 18 bases left in between. Germline loops: CDR1 SGDLS, CDR2 YYNGEE. CDR3 length: 16 residues. As DNA, the CDR3 is TGTGCCAGCAGCCCAAACAGACAGAGAGAATACAATGAGCAGTTCTTC. Translating gives CASSPNRQREYNEQFF.